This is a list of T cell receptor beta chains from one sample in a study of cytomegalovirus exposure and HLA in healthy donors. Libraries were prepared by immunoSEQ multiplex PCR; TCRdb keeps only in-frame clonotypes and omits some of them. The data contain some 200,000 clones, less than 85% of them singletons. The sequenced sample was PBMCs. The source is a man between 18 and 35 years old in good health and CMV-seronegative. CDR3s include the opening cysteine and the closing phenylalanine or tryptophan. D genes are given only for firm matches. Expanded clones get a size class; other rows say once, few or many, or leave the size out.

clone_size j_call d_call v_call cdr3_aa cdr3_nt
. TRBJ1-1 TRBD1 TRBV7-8 CASSLDYRGNTEAFF TGTGCCAGCAGCCTTGACTACAGGGGGAACACTGAAGCTTTCTTT
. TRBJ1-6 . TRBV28 CASSLEQINSPLHF TGTGCCAGCAGTTTAGAACAGATTAATTCACCCCTCCACTTT
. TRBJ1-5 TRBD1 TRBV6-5 CASSRDRGDGRPQHF TGTGCCAGCAGTCGGGACAGAGGCGACGGTCGGCCCCAGCATTTT
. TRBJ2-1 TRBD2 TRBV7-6 CASSLEASGRIQFF TGTGCCAGCAGCTTAGAAGCTAGCGGGAGGATTCAGTTCTTC
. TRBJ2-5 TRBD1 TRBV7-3 CASSRGQKETQYF TGTGCCAGCAGCCGGGGACAGAAAGAGACCCAGTACTTC
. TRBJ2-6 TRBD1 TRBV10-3 CAIAGQGFSGANVLTF TGTGCCATTGCCGGACAGGGATTCTCTGGGGCCAACGTCCTGACTTTC
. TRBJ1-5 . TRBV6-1 CASSEARAYLEGNQPQHF TGTGCCAGCAGTGAAGCCAGGGCTTACCTCGAAGGCAATCAGCCCCAGCATTTT
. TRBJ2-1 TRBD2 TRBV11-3 CASSGPGLADLRGDEQFF TGTGCCAGCAGCGGTCCAGGACTAGCGGACCTGCGGGGCGATGAGCAGTTCTTC
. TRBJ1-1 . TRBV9 CASSALGGNTEAFF TGTGCCAGCAGCGCCCTGGGAGGGAACACTGAAGCTTTCTTT
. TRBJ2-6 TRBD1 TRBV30 CAWSTGEAGANVLTF TGTGCCTGGAGTACAGGGGAAGCTGGGGCCAACGTCCTGACTTTC
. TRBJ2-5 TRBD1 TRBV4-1 CASSREGQGGETQYF TGCGCCAGCAGCCGGGAAGGACAGGGAGGAGAGACCCAGTACTTC
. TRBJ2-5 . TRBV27 CASSLLSGAIQETQYF TGTGCCAGCAGTTTATTAAGCGGAGCTATTCAAGAGACCCAGTACTTC
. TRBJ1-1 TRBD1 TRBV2 CASRGQINTEAFF TGTGCCAGCAGGGGACAGATTAACACTGAAGCTTTCTTT
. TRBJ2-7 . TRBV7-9 CASSLAIYEQYF TGTGCCAGCAGCTTAGCGATCTACGAGCAGTACTTC
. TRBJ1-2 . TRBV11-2 CASSLGPGYGYTF TGTGCCAGCAGCTTAGGGCCAGGCTATGGCTACACCTTC
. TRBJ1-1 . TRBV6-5 CASSYSPGEASTEAFF TGTGCCAGCAGTTACTCCCCGGGGGAGGCGAGCACTGAAGCTTTCTTT
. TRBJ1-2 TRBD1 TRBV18 CASSPPGVQGNGYTF TGTGCCAGCTCACCACCGGGAGTACAGGGGAATGGCTACACCTTC
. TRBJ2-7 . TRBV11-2 CASSLAPGRTYEQYF TGTGCCAGCAGCTTAGCCCCGGGGAGGACCTACGAGCAGTACTTC
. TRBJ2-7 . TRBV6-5 CASSPGLDEQYF TGTGCCAGCAGTCCAGGGCTCGACGAGCAGTACTTC
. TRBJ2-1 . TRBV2 CASTGASSYNEQFF TGTGCCAGCACAGGGGCGAGCTCCTACAATGAGCAGTTCTTC
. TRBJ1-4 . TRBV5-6 CASSFGHLKNEKLFF TGTGCCAGCAGCTTTGGGCACTTGAAGAATGAAAAACTGTTTTTT
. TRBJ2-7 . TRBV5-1 CASSFNQGTYEQYF TGCGCCAGCAGCTTTAACCAGGGGACCTACGAGCAGTACTTC
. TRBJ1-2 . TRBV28 CASRNGENYGYTF TGTGCCAGCAGGAACGGAGAAAACTATGGCTACACCTTC
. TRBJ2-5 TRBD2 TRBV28 CASRILSKNAGTSGEETQYF TGTGCCAGCAGGATCCTCTCGAAAAACGCCGGGACTAGCGGGGAAGAGACCCAGTACTTC
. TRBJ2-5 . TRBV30 CACPSRQDQETQYF TGTGCCTGCCCCAGCAGGCAGGACCAAGAGACCCAGTACTTC
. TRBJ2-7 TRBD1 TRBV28 CASSPQGVRGEQYF TGTGCCAGCAGTCCACAGGGGGTCAGAGGCGAGCAGTACTTC
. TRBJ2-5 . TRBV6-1 CASSKYGQIETQYF TGTGCCAGCAGTAAATACGGACAAATAGAGACCCAGTACTTC
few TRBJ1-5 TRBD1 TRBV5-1 CASSLVPGGVNQPQHF TGCGCCAGCAGCTTGGTACCAGGGGGTGTCAATCAGCCCCAGCATTTT
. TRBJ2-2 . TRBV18 CASSPSVFTGELFF TGTGCCAGCTCACCCTCAGTGTTCACCGGGGAGCTGTTTTTT
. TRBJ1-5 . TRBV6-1 CASSNRGGQPQHF TGTGCCAGCAGCAACCGGGGAGGACAGCCCCAGCATTTT
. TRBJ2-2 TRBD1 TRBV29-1 CSAVPPGQGTGELFF TGCAGCGCCGTCCCTCCGGGACAGGGAACCGGGGAGCTGTTTTTT
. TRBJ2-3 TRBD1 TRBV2 CASPLRRDRGSGGADTQYF TGTGCCAGCCCCCTCCGCCGGGACAGGGGATCTGGGGGGGCAGATACGCAGTATTTT
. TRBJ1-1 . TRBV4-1 CASSQVQGVNTEAFF TGCGCCAGCAGCCAGGTCCAGGGTGTGAACACTGAAGCTTTCTTT
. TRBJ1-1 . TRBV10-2 CASSETGNTEAFF TGCGCCAGCAGTGAGACAGGGAACACTGAAGCTTTCTTT
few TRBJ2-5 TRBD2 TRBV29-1 CSPRTSEEETQYF TGCAGCCCGAGGACTAGCGAAGAAGAGACCCAGTACTTC
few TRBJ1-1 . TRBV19 CASSIVLSGSPEAFF TGTGCCAGTAGTATAGTATTATCGGGGAGCCCTGAAGCTTTCTTT